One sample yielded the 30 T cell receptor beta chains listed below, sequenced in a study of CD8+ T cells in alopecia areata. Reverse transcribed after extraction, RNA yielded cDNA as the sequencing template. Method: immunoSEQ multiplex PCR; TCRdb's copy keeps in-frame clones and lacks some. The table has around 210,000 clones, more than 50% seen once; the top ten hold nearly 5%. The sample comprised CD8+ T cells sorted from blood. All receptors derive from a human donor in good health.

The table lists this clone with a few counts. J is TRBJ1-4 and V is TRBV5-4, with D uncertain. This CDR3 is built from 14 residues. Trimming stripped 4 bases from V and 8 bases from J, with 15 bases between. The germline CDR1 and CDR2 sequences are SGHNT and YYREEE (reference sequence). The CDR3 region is CASSLGHSPEKLFF. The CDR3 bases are TGTGCCAGCAGCCTAGGGCACAGCCCCGAAAAACTGTTTTTT.

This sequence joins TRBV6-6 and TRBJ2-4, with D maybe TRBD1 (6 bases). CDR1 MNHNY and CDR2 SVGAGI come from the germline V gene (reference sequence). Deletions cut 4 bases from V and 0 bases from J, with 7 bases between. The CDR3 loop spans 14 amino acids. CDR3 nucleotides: TGTGCCAGCAGTTTACAGGGAGCCAAAAACATTCAGTACTTC. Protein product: CASSLQGAKNIQYF.

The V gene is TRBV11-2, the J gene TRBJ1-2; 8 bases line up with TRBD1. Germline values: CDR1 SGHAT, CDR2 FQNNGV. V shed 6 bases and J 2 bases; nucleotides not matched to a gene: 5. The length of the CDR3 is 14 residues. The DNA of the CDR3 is TGTGCCAGCAGACCCGGACAGGGAAACTATGGCTACACCTTC. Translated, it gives CASRPGQGNYGYTF.

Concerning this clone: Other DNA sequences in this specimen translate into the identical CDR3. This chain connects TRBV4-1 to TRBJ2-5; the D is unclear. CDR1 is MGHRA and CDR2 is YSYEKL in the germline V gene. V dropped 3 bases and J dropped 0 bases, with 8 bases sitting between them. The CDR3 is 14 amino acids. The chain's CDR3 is CASSQGRNQETQYF. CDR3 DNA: TGCGCCAGCAGCCAGGGTAGGAACCAAGAGACCCAGTACTTC.

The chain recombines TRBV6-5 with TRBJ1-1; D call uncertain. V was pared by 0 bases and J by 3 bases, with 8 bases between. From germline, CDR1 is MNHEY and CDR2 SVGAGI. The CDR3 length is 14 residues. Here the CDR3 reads CASSYSYPYTEAFF. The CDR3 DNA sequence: TGTGCCAGCAGTTACTCGTATCCCTACACTGAAGCTTTCTTT.

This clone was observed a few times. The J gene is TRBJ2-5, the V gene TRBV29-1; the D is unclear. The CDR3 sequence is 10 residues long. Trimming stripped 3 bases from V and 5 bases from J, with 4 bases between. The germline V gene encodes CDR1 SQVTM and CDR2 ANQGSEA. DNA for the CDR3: TGCAGCGTTGAGGCGGAGACCCAGTACTTC. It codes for CSVEAETQYF.

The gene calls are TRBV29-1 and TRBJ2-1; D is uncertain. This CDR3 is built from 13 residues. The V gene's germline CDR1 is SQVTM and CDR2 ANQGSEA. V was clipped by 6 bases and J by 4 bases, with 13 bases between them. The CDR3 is CSVDPLGYNEQFF. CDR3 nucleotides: TGCAGCGTAGACCCGTTAGGGTACAATGAGCAGTTCTTC.

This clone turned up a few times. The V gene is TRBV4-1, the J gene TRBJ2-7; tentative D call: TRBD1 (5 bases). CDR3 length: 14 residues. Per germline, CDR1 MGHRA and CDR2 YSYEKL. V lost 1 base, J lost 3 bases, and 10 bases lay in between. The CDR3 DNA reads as TGCGCCAGCAGCCAAGTTACGCAGGGCTACGAGCAGTACTTC. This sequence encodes CASSQVTQGYEQYF.

This CDR3 is CASSLASVSNQPQHF. The CDR3 DNA is TGTGCCAGCAGTTTAGCGTCAGTTAGCAATCAGCCCCAGCATTTT. The V call is TRBV28, the J call TRBJ1-5, with D unresolved. The V gene lost 2 bases and the J gene lost 0 bases, with 8 bases spanning the gap. The CDR3 is 15 amino acids. Germline-derived CDR1 and CDR2 are MDHEN and SYDVKM.

The CDR3 reads CASSDGTGEEKLFF. Written as DNA, the CDR3 is TGTGCCAGCAGTGATGGGACAGGGGAGGAAAAACTGTTTTTT. The chain links TRBV25-1 to TRBJ1-4, with TRBD1 matching over 10 bases. Germline V gene data show CDR1 as MGHDK and CDR2 as SYGVNS. V trimming: 3 bases; J trimming: 8 bases; junction bases outside the gene matches: 3. The CDR3 runs 14 residues.

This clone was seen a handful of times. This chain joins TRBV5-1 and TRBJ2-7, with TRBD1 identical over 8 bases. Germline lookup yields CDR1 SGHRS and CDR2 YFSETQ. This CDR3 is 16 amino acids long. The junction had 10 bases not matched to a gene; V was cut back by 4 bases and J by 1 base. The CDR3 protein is CASSPGAGTGSYEQYF. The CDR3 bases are TGCGCCAGCAGCCCAGGAGCCGGGACAGGATCCTACGAGCAGTACTTC. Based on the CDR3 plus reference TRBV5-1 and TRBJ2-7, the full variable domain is KAGVTQTPRYLIKTRGQQVTLSCSPISGHRSVSWYQQTPGQGLQFLFEYFSETQRNKGNFPGRFSGRQFSNSRSEMNVSTLELGDSALYLCASSPGAGTGSYEQYFGPGTRLTVT.

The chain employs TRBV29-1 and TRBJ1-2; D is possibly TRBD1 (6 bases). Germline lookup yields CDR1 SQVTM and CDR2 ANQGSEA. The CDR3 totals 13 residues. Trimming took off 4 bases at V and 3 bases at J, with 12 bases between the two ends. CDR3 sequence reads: CSVVAGVDYGYTF. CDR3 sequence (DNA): TGCAGCGTTGTAGCAGGGGTGGACTATGGCTACACCTTC.

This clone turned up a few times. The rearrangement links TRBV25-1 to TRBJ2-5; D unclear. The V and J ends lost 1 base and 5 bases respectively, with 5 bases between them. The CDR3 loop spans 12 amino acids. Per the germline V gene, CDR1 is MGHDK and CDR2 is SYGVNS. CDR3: CASSELTETQYF. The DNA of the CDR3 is TGTGCCAGCAGTGAATTAACGGAGACCCAGTACTTC.

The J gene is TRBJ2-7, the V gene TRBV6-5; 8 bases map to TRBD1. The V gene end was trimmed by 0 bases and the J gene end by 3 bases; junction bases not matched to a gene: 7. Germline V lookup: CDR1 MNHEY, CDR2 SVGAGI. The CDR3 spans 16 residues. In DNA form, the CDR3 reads TGTGCCAGCAGTTACTCCTCCGACAGGGGAGACTACGAGCAGTACTTC. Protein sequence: CASSYSSDRGDYEQYF.

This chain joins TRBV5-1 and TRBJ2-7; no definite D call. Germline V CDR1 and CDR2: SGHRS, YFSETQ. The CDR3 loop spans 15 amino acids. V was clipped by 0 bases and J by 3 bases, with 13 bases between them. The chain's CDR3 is CASSLVGGDFYEQYF. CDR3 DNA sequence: TGCGCCAGCAGCTTGGTTGGTGGAGATTTCTACGAGCAGTACTTC.

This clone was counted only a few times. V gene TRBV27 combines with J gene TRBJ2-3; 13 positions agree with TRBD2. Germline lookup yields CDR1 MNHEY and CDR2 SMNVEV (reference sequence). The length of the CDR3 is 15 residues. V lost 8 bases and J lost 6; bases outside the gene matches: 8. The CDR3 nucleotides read TGTGCCAGCTGGGGACTAGCGGGGTATCTCGATACGCAGTATTTT. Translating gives CASWGLAGYLDTQYF.

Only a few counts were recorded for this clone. The CDR3 sequence is CASSLVGAKLFF. The CDR3 bases are TGTGCCAGCAGCTTAGTGGGGGCTAAACTGTTTTTT. The rearrangement uses TRBV7-9 and TRBJ1-4; tentative D call: TRBD1 (6 bases). Germline V gene lookup returns CDR1 SEHNR and CDR2 FQNEAQ (reference sequence). This CDR3 is built from 12 residues. V was clipped by 1 base and J by 11 bases, with 8 bases between them.

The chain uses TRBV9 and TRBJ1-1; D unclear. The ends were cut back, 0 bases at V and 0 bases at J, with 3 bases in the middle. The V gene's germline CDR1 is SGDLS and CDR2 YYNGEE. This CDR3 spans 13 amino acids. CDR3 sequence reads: CASSVDMNTEAFF. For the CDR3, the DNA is TGTGCCAGCAGCGTAGATATGAACACTGAAGCTTTCTTT. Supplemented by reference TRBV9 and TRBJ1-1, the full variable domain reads DSGVTQTPKHLITATGQRVTLRCSPRSGDLSVYWYQQSLDQGLQFLIQYYNGEERAKGNILERFSAQQFPDLHSELNLSSLELGDSALYFCASSVDMNTEAFFGQGTRLTVV.

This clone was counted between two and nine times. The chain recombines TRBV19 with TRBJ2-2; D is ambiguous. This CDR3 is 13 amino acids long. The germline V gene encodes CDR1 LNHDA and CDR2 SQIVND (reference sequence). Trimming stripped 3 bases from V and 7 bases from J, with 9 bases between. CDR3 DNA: TGTGCCAGTAGTATTGACGGCGGCGGGGAGCTGTTTTTT. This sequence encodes CASSIDGGGELFF.

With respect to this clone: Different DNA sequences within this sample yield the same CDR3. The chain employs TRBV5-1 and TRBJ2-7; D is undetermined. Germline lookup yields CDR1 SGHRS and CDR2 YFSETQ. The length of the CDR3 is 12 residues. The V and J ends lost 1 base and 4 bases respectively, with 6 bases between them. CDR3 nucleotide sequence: TGCGCCAGCAGCTTGCCCGGGTACGAGCAGTACTTC. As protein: CASSLPGYEQYF.

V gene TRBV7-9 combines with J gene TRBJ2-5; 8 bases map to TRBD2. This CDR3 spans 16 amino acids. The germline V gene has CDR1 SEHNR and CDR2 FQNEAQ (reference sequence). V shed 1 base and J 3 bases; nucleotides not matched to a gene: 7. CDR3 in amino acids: CASSLGLAIWEETQYF. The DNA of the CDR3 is TGTGCCAGCAGCTTAGGACTAGCGATTTGGGAAGAGACCCAGTACTTC.

The CDR3 spells CASSIPGGEVGTEAFF. The DNA for the CDR3 is TGTGCCAGCTCGATTCCAGGGGGCGAGGTGGGCACTGAAGCTTTCTTT. The chain joins TRBV11-2 to TRBJ1-1, with TRBD1 matching over 8 bases. The CDR3 contains 16 residues. Per the germline V gene, CDR1 is SGHAT and CDR2 is FQNNGV. With V trimmed by 8 bases and J by 4 bases, 15 bases remained unmatched.

This CDR3 is CASSEYAARSGQYF. CDR3 coding DNA: TGTGCCAGCAGTGAGTACGCAGCGAGGAGTGGGCAGTATTTT. The gene calls are TRBV25-1 and TRBJ2-3; no firm D call. The CDR3 contains 14 residues. The V end was cut by 3 bases, the J end by 11 bases, with 18 bases between. Germline assignment: CDR1 MGHDK and CDR2 SYGVNS.

The CDR3 loop reads CASSPPASNTEAFF. In DNA form, the CDR3 reads TGTGCCAGCAGCCCCCCTGCTAGCAACACTGAAGCTTTCTTT. This rearrangement joins TRBV7-9 to TRBJ1-1, with D unclear. The CDR3 covers 14 residues. With 5 bases removed from V and 2 bases from J, the gap between germline ends came to 12 bases. The germline CDR1 and CDR2 sequences are SEHNR and FQNEAQ (reference sequence).

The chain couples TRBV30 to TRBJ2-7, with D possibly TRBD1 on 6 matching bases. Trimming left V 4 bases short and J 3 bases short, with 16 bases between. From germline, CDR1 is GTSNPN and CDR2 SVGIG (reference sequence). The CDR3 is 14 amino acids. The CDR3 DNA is TGTGCCTGGACAAGGACAGATGTGGGCTACGAGCAGTACTTC. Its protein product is CAWTRTDVGYEQYF.

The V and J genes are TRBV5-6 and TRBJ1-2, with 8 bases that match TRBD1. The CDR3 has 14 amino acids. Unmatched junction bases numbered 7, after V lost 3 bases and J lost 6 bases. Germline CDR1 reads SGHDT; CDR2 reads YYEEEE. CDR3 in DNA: TGTGCCAGCAGCTCCGAACAGGGGGGCCATGGCTACACCTTC. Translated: CASSSEQGGHGYTF.

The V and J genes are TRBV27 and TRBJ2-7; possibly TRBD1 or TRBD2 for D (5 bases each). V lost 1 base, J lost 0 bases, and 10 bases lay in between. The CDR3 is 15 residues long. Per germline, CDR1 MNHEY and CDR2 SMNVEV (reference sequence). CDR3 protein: CASSLWGTSSYEQYF. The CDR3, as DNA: TGTGCCAGCAGTTTATGGGGGACCAGCTCCTACGAGCAGTACTTC.

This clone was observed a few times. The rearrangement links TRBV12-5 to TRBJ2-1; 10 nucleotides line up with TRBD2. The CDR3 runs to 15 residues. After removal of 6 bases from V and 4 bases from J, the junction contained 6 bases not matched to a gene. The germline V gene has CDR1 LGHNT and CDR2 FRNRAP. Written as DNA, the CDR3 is TGTGCTAGTGGAAACCAGCGGGGGGGTTACAATGAGCAGTTCTTC. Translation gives CASGNQRGGYNEQFF.

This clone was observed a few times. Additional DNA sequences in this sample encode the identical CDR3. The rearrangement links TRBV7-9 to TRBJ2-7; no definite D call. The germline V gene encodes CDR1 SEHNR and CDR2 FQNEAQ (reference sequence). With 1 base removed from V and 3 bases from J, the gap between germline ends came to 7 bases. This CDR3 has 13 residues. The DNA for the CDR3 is TGTGCCAGCAGCTTAGGAGGTAACTACGAGCAGTACTTC. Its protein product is CASSLGGNYEQYF.

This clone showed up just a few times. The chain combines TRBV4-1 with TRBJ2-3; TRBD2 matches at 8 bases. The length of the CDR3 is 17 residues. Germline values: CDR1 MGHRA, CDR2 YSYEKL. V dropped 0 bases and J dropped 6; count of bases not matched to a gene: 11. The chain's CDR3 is CASSQEGLGAGEDTQYF. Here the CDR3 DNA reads TGCGCCAGCAGCCAAGAAGGTTTAGGAGCGGGGGAGGATACGCAGTATTTT.